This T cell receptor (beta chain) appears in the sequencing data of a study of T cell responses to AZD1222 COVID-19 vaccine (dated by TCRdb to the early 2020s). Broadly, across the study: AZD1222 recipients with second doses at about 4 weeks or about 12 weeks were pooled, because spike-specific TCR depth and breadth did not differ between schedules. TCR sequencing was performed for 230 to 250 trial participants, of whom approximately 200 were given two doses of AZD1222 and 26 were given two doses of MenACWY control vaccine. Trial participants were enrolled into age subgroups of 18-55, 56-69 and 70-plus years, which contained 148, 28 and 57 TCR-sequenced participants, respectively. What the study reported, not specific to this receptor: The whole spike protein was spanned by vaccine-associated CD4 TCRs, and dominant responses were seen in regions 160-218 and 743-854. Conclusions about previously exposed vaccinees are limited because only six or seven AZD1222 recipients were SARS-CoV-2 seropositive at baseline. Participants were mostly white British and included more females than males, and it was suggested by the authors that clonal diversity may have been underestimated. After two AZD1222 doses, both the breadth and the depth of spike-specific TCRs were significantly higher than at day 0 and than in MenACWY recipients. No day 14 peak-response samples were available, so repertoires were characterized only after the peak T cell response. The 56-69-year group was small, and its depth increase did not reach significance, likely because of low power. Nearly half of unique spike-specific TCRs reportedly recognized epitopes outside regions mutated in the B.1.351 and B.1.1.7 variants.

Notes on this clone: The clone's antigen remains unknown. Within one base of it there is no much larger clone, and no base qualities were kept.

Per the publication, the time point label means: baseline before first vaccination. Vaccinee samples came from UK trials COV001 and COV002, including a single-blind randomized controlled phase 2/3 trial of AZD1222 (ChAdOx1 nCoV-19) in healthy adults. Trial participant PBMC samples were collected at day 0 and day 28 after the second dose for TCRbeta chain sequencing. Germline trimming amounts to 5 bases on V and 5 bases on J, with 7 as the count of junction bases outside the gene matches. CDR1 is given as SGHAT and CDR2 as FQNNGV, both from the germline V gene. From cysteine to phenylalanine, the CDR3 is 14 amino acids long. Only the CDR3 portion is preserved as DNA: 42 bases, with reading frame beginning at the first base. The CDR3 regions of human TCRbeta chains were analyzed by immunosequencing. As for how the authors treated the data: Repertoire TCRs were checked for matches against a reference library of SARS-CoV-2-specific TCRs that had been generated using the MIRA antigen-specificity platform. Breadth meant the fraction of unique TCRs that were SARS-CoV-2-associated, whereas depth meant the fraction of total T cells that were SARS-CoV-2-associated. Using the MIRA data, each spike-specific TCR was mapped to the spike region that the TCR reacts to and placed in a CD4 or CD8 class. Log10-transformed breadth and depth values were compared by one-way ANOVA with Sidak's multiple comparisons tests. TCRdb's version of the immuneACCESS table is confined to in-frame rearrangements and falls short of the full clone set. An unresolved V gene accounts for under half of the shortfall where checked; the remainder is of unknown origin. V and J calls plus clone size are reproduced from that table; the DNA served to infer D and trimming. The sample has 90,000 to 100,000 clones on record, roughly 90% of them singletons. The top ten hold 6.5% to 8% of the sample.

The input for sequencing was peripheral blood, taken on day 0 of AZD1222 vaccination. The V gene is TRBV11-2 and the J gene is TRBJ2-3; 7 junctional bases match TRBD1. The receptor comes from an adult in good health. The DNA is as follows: TGTGCCAGCAGCCCGGGGACAGAGGGAGATACGCAGTATTTT. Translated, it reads CASSPGTEGDTQYF. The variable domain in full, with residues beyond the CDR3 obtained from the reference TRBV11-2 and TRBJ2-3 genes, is EAGVAQSPRYKIIEKRQSVAFWCNPISGHATLYWYQQILGQGPKLLIQFQNNGVVDDSQLPKDRFSAERLKGVDSTLKIQPAKLEDSAVYLCASSPGTEGDTQYFGPGTRLTVL.